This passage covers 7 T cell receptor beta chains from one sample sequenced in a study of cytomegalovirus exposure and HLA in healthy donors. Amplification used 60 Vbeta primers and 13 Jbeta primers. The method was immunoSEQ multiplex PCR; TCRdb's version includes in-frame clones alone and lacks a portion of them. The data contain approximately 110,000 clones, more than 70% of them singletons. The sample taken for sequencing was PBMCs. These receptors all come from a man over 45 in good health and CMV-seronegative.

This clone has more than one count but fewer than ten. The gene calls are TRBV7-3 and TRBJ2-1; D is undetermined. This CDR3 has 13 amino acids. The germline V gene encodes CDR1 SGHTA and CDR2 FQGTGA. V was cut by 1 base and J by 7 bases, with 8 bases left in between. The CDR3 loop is CASSLSPRNEQFF. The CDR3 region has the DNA TGTGCCAGCAGCTTAAGTCCCCGGAATGAGCAGTTCTTC.

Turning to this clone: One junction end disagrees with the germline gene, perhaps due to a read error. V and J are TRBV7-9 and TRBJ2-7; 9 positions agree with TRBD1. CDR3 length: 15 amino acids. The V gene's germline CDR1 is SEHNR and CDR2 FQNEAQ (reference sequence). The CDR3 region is CSSSRRGTGTYEQYF. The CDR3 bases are TGTTCCAGCAGTCGACGTGGGACAGGGACCTACGAGCAGTACTTC.

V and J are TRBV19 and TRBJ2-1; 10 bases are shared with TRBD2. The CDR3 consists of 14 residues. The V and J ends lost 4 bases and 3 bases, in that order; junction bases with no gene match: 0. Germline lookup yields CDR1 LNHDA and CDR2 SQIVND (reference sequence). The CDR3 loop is CASSTSGSYNEQFF. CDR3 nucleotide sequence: TGTGCCAGTAGTACTAGCGGGAGCTACAATGAGCAGTTCTTC. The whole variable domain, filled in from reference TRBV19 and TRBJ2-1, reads DGGITQSPKYLFRKEGQNVTLSCEQNLNHDAMYWYRQDPGQGLRLIYYSQIVNDFQKGDIAEGYSVSREKKESFPLTVTSAQKNPTAFYLCASSTSGSYNEQFFGPGTRLTVL.

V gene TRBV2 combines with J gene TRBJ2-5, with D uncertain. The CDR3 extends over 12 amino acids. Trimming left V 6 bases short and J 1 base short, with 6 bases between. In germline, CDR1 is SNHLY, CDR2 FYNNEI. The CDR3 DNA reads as TGTGCCAGCAGAAAGCGCCAAGAGACCCAGTACTTC. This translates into CASRKRQETQYF.

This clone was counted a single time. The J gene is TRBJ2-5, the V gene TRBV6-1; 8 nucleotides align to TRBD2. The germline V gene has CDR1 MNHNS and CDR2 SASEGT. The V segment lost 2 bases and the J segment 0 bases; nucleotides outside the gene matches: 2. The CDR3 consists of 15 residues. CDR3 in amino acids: CASSEIAGYQETQYF. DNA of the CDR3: TGTGCCAGCAGTGAAATAGCGGGGTACCAAGAGACCCAGTACTTC.

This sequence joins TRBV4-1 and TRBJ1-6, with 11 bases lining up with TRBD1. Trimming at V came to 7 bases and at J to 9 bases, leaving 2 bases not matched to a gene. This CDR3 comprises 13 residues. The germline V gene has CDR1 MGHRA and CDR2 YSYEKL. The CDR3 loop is CASKGQGGSPLHF. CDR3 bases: TGCGCCAGCAAGGGACAGGGGGGTTCACCCCTCCACTTT.

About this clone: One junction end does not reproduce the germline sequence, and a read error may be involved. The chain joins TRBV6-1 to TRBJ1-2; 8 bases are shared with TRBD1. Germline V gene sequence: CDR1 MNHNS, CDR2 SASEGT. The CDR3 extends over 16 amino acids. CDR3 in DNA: TGTGCCAGCAGTGAATACCCGACAGGGGCGTACTATGGCTACCCCTTC. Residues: CASSEYPTGAYYGYPF.